The 9 T cell receptor beta chains below come from one sample, sequenced in a study of control samples from healthy donors and cancer patients. The assay was immunoSEQ multiplex PCR, and TCRdb's table has in-frame clones only and misses some. This sample has approximately 100,000 clones; 80% to 95% occur once, and the top ten carry around 3%. The sample taken for sequencing was blood. Every receptor here comes from a human donor in good health. The donor label of this sample is uncertain.

This clone was seen only once. V gene TRBV3-1 (or the pseudogene TRBV3-2) combines with J gene TRBJ2-5, with D perhaps matching TRBD1 (6 bases). Trimming pared 2 bases from V and 5 bases from J, leaving 12 bases between. This CDR3 is 14 amino acids long. Germline V gene sequence: CDR1 LGHDT, CDR2 YNNKEL (reference sequence). CDR3 region: CASSQFGGGETQYF. The CDR3 DNA sequence: TGTGCCAGCAGCCAATTTGGGGGCGGGGAGACCCAGTACTTC.

The chain is built from TRBV7-2 and TRBJ1-4; D is undetermined. Germline V gene data show CDR1 as SGHTA and CDR2 as FQGNSA. CDR3 size: 15 residues. V was clipped by 5 bases and J by 0 bases, with 10 bases between them. The CDR3 sequence is CASSPRVATNEKLFF. The CDR3 DNA reads TGTGCCAGCAGCCCCCGGGTAGCAACTAATGAAAAACTGTTTTTT.

This chain uses TRBV6-5 with TRBJ1-5; D uncertain. Germline CDR1 reads MNHEY; CDR2 reads SVGAGI. V was clipped by 5 bases and J by 0 bases, with 2 bases between them. This CDR3 is built from 12 residues. For the CDR3, the DNA is TGTGCCAGCAGTAATAGCAATCAGCCCCAGCATTTT. It codes for CASSNSNQPQHF.

V is TRBV15 and J is TRBJ2-3; D gene ambiguous. The V gene's germline CDR1 is LNHNV and CDR2 YYDKDF (reference sequence). This CDR3 is 12 amino acids long. V lost 8 bases and J lost 4, with 10 bases in between. CDR3 coding DNA: TGTGCCACCGGGATGGGGTCAGATACGCAGTATTTT. Amino acids: CATGMGSDTQYF.

This rearrangement joins TRBV5-1 to TRBJ1-1; D is unclear. The CDR3 has 13 residues. Germline V gives CDR1 SGHRS, CDR2 YFSETQ. Trimming took off 0 bases at V and 11 bases at J, with 14 bases between the two ends. CDR3 sequence reads: CASSLGQNNEAFF. The CDR3 nucleotides are TGCGCCAGCAGCTTGGGGCAAAACAATGAGGCTTTCTTT.

V is TRBV30 and J is TRBJ2-1; no clear D. Germline V CDR1 and CDR2: GTSNPN, SVGIG (reference sequence). Trimming removed 0 bases from V and 9 bases from J, with 6 bases in between. The CDR3 consists of 11 residues. CDR3 sequence reads: CAWSVQIEQFF. The CDR3 DNA is TGTGCCTGGAGTGTACAGATTGAGCAGTTCTTC.

This clone occurred once. The V gene is TRBV6-6, the J gene TRBJ1-1; the match to TRBD1 covers 8 bases. The CDR3 is 14 residues long. Germline V gene sequence: CDR1 MNHNY, CDR2 SVGAGI (reference sequence). J lost 0 bases, V lost 6 bases, and 3 bases had no gene match. The CDR3 coding sequence is TGTGCCAGCAGCCCACAGGGGGTGAACACTGAAGCTTTCTTT. Protein product: CASSPQGVNTEAFF.

The chain employs TRBV3-1 (or the pseudogene TRBV3-2) and TRBJ2-1, with 10 bases aligning to TRBD2. The CDR3 consists of 17 residues. CDR1 and CDR2 (germline): LGHDT, YNNKEL (reference sequence). The V segment lost 0 bases and the J segment 8 bases; nucleotides outside the gene matches: 10. The CDR3 DNA reads TGTGCCAGCAGCCAAGAGCCCAGCGGGGGGGCCAAGCATGAGCAGTTCTTC. This codes for CASSQEPSGGAKHEQFF.

The chain links TRBV6-5 to TRBJ1-1; D ambiguous. CDR3 length equals 13 residues. Per germline, CDR1 MNHEY and CDR2 SVGAGI. V was cut by 10 bases and J by 0 bases, with 12 bases left in between. In nucleotides, the CDR3 is TGTGCCACTTCGTCAACAGTGAACACTGAAGCTTTCTTT. Its protein product is CATSSTVNTEAFF.